This entry concerns a single T cell receptor beta chain. No antigen is known for it. Trimming shortened V by 1 base and J by 4 bases, and 10 bases separated the two germline ends. CDR3 length equals 15 residues. Germline loops: CDR1 SGHNT, CDR2 YENEEA. Some clones are missing from TCRdb's copy, which holds only in-frame ones; the method was immunoSEQ multiplex PCR. The table includes under 140,000 clones, approximately 90% detected once. This sample was taken from a study of T cell responses to AZD1222 COVID-19 vaccine. The study's findings and limits: The study sampled repertoires only after the peak T cell response. Just 5 or 6 AZD1222 recipients tested seropositive at baseline. Spike-specific TCR depth and breadth grew after two AZD1222 doses. Clonal diversity was possibly underestimated, and the donors were mostly white British, with more females.

The material sequenced was peripheral blood, taken 28 days after the second AZD1222 dose. The chain joins TRBV11-3 to TRBJ1-4; maybe TRBD1 (6 bases). The clonotype comes from an adult who received the AZD1222 COVID-19 vaccine. CDR3 region: CASSLAQGFNEKLFF. The CDR3 DNA follows: TGTGCCAGCAGCTTAGCGCAGGGGTTTAATGAAAAACTGTTTTTT.